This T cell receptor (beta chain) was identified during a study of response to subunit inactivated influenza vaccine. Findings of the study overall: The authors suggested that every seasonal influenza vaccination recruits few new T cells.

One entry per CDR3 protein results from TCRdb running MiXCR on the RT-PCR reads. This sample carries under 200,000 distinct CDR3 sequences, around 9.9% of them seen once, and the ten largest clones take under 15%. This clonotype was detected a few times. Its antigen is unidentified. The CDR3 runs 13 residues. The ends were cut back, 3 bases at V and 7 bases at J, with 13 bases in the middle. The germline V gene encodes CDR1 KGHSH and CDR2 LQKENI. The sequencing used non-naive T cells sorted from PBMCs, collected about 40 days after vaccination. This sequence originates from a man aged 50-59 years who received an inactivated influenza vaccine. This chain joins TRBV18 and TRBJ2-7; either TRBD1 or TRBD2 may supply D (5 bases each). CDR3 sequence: CASSPRESGEQYF. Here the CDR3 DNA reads TGTGCCAGCTCACCCAGGGAGTCGGGGGAGCAGTACTTC.